This T cell receptor beta chain was recovered during a study of shared clonotypes between healthy human individuals. Overall study findings and caveats: Clonotypes shared by all four sorted-subset donors had higher generation probabilities than non-shared clonotypes.

Notes on this clone: Its target is not known.

Libraries were prepared by immunoSEQ multiplex PCR; TCRdb keeps only in-frame clonotypes and omits some of them. The sample has over a million clones; roughly 97% are singletons. The ends were cut back, 0 bases at V and 0 bases at J, with 6 bases in the middle. The CDR3 runs to 14 residues. CDR1 SGHNT and CDR2 YYREEE come from the germline V gene (reference sequence). Sequenced input: naive CD4+ T cells sorted from blood. Subset in this sample: CD45RA+ positively selected. The rearrangement links TRBV5-4 to TRBJ1-2; D remains ambiguous. This TCR was recovered from a man aged 25 to 45 in good health. The CDR3 sequence is CASSLGPTNYGYTF. The CDR3 DNA reads TGTGCCAGCAGCTTGGGTCCAACTAACTATGGCTACACCTTC.